One TCR beta chain is described in this entry. The antigen is not known. This entry belongs to a study of PD-1 blockade in classical Hodgkin lymphoma. Study at large: Patients in the cohort were put on intravenous nivolumab, 3 mg/kg every 2 weeks.

Study-wide results and limits: At baseline, newly diagnosed patients reportedly showed less TCR diversity than healthy donors. The study found that TCR diversity rose significantly by C4D1 in CD4+ but not CD8+ cells.

Documented time point: cycle 4 day 1 (C4D1), after 6 weeks of nivolumab. All trial patients relapsed after autologous stem cell transplantation. Best responses included complete response and partial response; otherwise, the best response was progressive disease. The V segment lost 5 bases and the J segment 3 bases; nucleotides outside the gene matches: 6. This CDR3 spans 14 amino acids. Germline CDR1 is SGHAT and CDR2 is FQNNGV. Libraries were prepared by immunoSEQ multiplex PCR; TCRdb keeps only in-frame clonotypes and omits some of them. The data show about 64,000 clones, roughly nine tenths seen once.

This clonotype originated in a human donor with classical Hodgkin lymphoma. The material was peripheral blood mononuclear cells (PBMCs), obtained before the fourth cycle of nivolumab. The chain recombines TRBV11-2 with TRBJ2-7; 8 positions agree with TRBD1. The CDR3 loop reads CASSLDRGRYEQYF. The CDR3 DNA reads TGTGCCAGCAGCCTCGACAGGGGACGCTACGAGCAGTACTTC.